The 17 T cell receptor beta chains in this list originate from one sample, sequenced in a study of cytomegalovirus exposure and HLA in healthy donors. Vbeta (60) and Jbeta (13) primers were used in the PCR. Method: immunoSEQ multiplex PCR; TCRdb's copy keeps in-frame clones and lacks some. The table shows roughly 120,000 clones, with 65% to 90% occurring only once. Sequenced: PBMCs. Source of these receptors: a male donor in good health and CMV-seropositive.

V and J are TRBV28 and TRBJ2-7, with D perhaps matching TRBD2 (5 bases). Trimming stripped 3 bases from V and 2 bases from J, with 8 bases between. The CDR3 loop spans 13 amino acids. CDR1 and CDR2 from the germline V gene are MDHEN and SYDVKM. CDR3 coding DNA: TGTGCCAGCAGTTTTAAGGAGGCCTACGAGCAGTACTTC. It specifies CASSFKEAYEQYF.

This clone was seen just once. The chain carries TRBV9 and TRBJ2-7; the match to TRBD1 covers 9 bases. The CDR3 totals 15 residues. Germline V gene lookup returns CDR1 SGDLS and CDR2 YYNGEE. After removal of 4 bases from V and 1 base from J, the junction contained 6 bases not matched to a gene. DNA of the CDR3: TGTGCCAGCAGCCTTGGGACAGGGTTTTCCTACGAGCAGTACTTC. Its protein product is CASSLGTGFSYEQYF.

This rearrangement joins TRBV2 to TRBJ2-2; TRBD1 aligns across 9 bases. CDR1 and CDR2 (germline): SNHLY, FYNNEI. The length of the CDR3 is 16 residues. Losses at the gene ends were 2 bases for V and 7 bases for J; bases not matched to a gene: 8. CDR3 nucleotides: TGTGCCAGCAGTGAATGGGACAGGGAGTTATTCGGGGAGCTGTTTTTT. Translating it yields CASSEWDRELFGELFF.

The sample holds one count of this clone. The chain recombines TRBV11-1 with TRBJ2-5, with D possibly matching TRBD1 (5 bases). V dropped 3 bases and J dropped 4 bases, with 6 bases sitting between them. CDR3 length: 12 amino acids. Germline V gene data show CDR1 as SGHAT and CDR2 as FQDESV (reference sequence). The CDR3 region has the DNA TGTGCCAGCAGCTTTGACAGAGAGACCCAGTACTTC. Encoded protein: CASSFDRETQYF.

The chain carries TRBV27 and TRBJ2-2; D possibly corresponds to TRBD2 (5 bases). Looked up from germline, CDR1 is MNHEY and CDR2 is SMNVEV (reference sequence). CDR3 size: 14 residues. With 5 bases removed from V and 1 base from J, the gap between germline ends came to 8 bases. Written as DNA, the CDR3 is TGTGCCAGCAGTCTAGCTGAGAACACCGGGGAGCTGTTTTTT. This gives the protein CASSLAENTGELFF.

This sequence joins TRBV4-3 and TRBJ1-1; 9 bases match TRBD1. Germline-derived CDR1 and CDR2 are LGHNA and YSLEER. V lost 2 bases to trimming and J lost 8 bases; unmatched junction nucleotides: 3. This CDR3 spans 13 amino acids. Here the CDR3 reads CASSQSGTGEAFF. CDR3 in DNA: TGCGCCAGCAGCCAATCCGGGACAGGGGAAGCTTTCTTT.

The chain recombines TRBV6-5 with TRBJ2-5; the D gene is possibly TRBD2 (7 bases). CDR3 length: 15 residues. The V end lost 7 bases, the J end lost 5 bases, and 20 bases lay between the germline ends. Looked up from germline, CDR1 is MNHEY and CDR2 is SVGAGI. CDR3 in amino acids: CASNTPAGAEETQYF. The CDR3 coding sequence is TGTGCCAGCAATACCCCCGCGGGGGCTGAGGAGACCCAGTACTTC.

This clone appeared a single time. V usage is TRBV28 and J usage is TRBJ1-3, with D perhaps matching TRBD1 (6 bases). V was trimmed by 4 bases and J by 4 bases, leaving 14 bases between them. CDR3 length: 15 amino acids. The germline V gene encodes CDR1 MDHEN and CDR2 SYDVKM. The CDR3 protein is CASSSTQGYGNTIYF. In nucleotides, the CDR3 is TGTGCCAGCAGTTCGACTCAGGGGTACGGAAACACCATATATTTT.

This sequence joins TRBV7-2 and TRBJ2-1, with 10 bases fitting TRBD2. CDR1 and CDR2 (germline): SGHTA, FQGNSA. This CDR3 is built from 18 residues. Germline trimming cut 7 bases from V and 6 bases from J; bases unmatched to any gene: 18. The CDR3 sequence is CASTIIGGRLAGGNEQFF. The CDR3 DNA reads TGTGCCAGCACCATTATAGGGGGGCGTTTAGCGGGGGGCAATGAGCAGTTCTTC. Full variable domain (remainder filled in from reference TRBV7-2 and TRBJ2-1): GAGVSQSPSNKVTEKGKDVELRCDPISGHTALYWYRQSLGQGLEFLIYFQGNSAPDKSGLPSDRFSAERTGGSVSTLTIQRTQQEDSAVYLCASTIIGGRLAGGNEQFFGPGTRLTVL.

The J gene is TRBJ2-7, the V gene TRBV4-2; TRBD2 agrees at 13 bases. The CDR3 length is 15 residues. From germline, CDR1 is LGHNA and CDR2 YNFKEQ. Trimming at V came to 5 bases and at J to 4 bases, leaving 5 bases not matched to a gene. The CDR3 DNA follows: TGTGCCAGCAGCTTTCGACTAGCGGGAGGTTACGAGCAGTACTTC. Translation gives CASSFRLAGGYEQYF.

For the CDR3, the DNA is TGTGCCAGCAGTGTTAGCGGGGTCTCCTACGAGCAGTACTTC. It encodes CASSVSGVSYEQYF. The V call is TRBV28, the J call TRBJ2-7; 8 bases match TRBD2. V trimming: 5 bases; J trimming: 0 bases; junction bases outside the gene matches: 3. This CDR3 contains 14 residues. Germline V CDR1 and CDR2: MDHEN, SYDVKM.

The chain uses TRBV21-1 and TRBJ2-7; the DNA was not compared with TRBD1, the D call given in the table. TRBV21-1 is flagged as a pseudogene. The CDR3 contains 13 residues. The CDR3 protein is CASSRDRGHEQYF. CDR3 bases: TGTGCCAGTTCCCGGGACAGGGGACACGAGCAGTACTTC.

The V and J genes are TRBV19 and TRBJ2-1, with 7 bases lining up with TRBD1. The CDR3 covers 18 residues. Per germline, CDR1 LNHDA and CDR2 SQIVND (reference sequence). V lost 5 bases, J lost 0 bases, and 13 bases stayed unmatched. CDR3 in DNA: TGTGCCAGTAGTCCAGCAGGGGGAACCTCGAGCTCCTACAATGAGCAGTTCTTC. Residues: CASSPAGGTSSSYNEQFF.

This sequence joins TRBV7-2 and TRBJ2-7; 16 bases are shared with TRBD2. The germline CDR1 and CDR2 sequences are SGHTA and FQGNSA. CDR3 length: 16 residues. Trimming removed 5 bases from V and 7 bases from J; junction bases left unmatched: 8. In nucleotides, the CDR3 is TGTGCCAGCAGCACAACGTCGGGACTAGCGGGAGGGGAGCAGTACTTC. Its protein product is CASSTTSGLAGGEQYF.

For the CDR3, the DNA is TGTGCCAGCAGCCCTGGGCAGCTCAATCAGCCCCAGCATTTT. Amino acid sequence: CASSPGQLNQPQHF. The rearrangement joins TRBV9 to TRBJ1-5; D remains unclear. The germline gives CDR1 SGDLS, CDR2 YYNGEE. With 4 bases removed from V and 3 bases from J, the gap between germline ends came to 11 bases. This CDR3 is 14 amino acids long.

About this clone itself: A junction end diverges from the germline sequence, so it may reflect a read error. CDR3 in amino acids: CASSLYPGGRHQPPHF. The CDR3 region has the DNA TGTGCCAGCAGCCTATATCCAGGGGGGCGGCATCAGCCCCCGCATTTT. The rearrangement uses TRBV28 and TRBJ1-5; 7 nucleotides line up with TRBD1. CDR1 is MDHEN, CDR2 SYDVKM, per germline. The CDR3 runs to 16 residues. Supplemented by reference TRBV28 and TRBJ1-5, the full variable domain reads DVKVTQSSRYLVKRTGEKVFLECVQDMDHENMFWYRQDPGLGLRLIYFSYDVKMKEKGDIPEGYSVSREKKERFSLILESASTNQTSMYLCASSLYPGGRHQPPHFGDGTRLSIL.

This clone came up once. The CDR3 is CASSPTKTAGEQYF. The CDR3 DNA reads as TGTGCCAGCAGCCCCACTAAAACTGCTGGCGAGCAGTACTTC. The chain is built from TRBV7-2 and TRBJ2-7; D not resolved. V was shortened by 5 bases and J by 6 bases, with 17 bases between the two germline ends. Germline-derived CDR1 and CDR2 are SGHTA and FQGNSA. CDR3 size: 14 residues.